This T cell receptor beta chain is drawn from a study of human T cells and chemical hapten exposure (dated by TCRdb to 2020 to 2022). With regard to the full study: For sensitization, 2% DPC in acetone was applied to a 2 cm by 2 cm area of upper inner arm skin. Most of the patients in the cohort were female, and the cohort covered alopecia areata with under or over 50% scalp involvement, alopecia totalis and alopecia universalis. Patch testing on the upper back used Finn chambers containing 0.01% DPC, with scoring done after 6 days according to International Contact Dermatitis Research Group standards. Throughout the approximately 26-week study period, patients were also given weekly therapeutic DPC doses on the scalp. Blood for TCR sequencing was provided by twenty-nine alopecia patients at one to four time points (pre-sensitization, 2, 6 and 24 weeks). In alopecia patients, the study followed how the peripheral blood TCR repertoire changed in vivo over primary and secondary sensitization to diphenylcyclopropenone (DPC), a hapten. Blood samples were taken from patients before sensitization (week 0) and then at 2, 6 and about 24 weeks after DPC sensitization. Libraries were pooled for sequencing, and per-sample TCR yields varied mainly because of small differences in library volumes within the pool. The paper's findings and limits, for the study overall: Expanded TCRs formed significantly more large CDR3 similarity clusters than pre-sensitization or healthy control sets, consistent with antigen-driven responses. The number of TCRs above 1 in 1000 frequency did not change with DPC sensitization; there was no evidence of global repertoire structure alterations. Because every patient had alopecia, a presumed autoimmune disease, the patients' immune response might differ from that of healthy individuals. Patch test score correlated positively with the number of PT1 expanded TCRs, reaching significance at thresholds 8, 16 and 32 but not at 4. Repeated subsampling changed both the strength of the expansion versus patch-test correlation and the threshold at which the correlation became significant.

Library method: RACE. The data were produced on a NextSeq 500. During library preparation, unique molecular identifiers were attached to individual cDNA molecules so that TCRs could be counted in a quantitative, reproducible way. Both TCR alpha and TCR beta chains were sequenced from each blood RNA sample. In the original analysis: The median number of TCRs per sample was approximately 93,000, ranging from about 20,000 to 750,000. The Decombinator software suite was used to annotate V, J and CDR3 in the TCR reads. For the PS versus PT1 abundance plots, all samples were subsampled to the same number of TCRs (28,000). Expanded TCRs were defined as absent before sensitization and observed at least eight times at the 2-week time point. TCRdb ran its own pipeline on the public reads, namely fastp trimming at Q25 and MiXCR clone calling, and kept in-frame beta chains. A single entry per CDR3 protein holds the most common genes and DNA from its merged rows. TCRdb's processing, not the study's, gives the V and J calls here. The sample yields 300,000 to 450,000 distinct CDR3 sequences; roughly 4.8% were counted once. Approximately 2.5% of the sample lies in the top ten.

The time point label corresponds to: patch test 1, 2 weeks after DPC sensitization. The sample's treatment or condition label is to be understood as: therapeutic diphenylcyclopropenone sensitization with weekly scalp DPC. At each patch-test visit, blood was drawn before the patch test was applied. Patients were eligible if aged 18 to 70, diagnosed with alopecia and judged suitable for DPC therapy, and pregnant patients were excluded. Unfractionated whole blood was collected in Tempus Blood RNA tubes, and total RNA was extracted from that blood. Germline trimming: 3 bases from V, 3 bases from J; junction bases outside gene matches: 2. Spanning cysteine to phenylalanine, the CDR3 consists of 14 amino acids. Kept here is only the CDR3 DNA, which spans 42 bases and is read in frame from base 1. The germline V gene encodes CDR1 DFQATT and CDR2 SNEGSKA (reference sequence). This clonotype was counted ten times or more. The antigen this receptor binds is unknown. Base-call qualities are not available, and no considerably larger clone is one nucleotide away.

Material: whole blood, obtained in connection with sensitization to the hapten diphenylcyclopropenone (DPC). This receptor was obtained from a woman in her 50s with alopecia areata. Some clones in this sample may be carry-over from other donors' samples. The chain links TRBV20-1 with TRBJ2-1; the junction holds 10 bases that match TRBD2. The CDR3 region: CSASRTSGYNEQFF. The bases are TGCAGTGCTAGCCGGACTAGCGGCTACAATGAGCAGTTCTTC.